One sample yielded the 7 T cell receptor beta chains listed below, sequenced in a study of CDR3 diversity in severe acne. TCRdb ran MiXCR on the PCR reads and lists one entry per CDR3 protein. The data contain tens of thousands of distinct CDR3 sequences, 45% to 55% of them seen just once; the ten biggest clones take up roughly 11%. The sample comprised blood. The receptors here all came from a male donor with severe acne vulgaris.

The sample holds many counts of this clonotype. The chain uses TRBV11-2 and TRBJ2-4; D remains unclear. This CDR3 has 12 residues. CDR1 SGHAT and CDR2 FQNNGV come from the germline V gene. Trimming took off 5 bases at V and 7 bases at J, with 9 bases between the two ends. The CDR3, as DNA: TGTGCCAGCAGCCCCCTCGAGAACATTCAGTACTTC. This translates into CASSPLENIQYF.

This clonotype is medium-sized. The chain couples TRBV7-2 to TRBJ2-7; TRBD2 is a possible D gene (5 bases). The germline gives CDR1 SGHTA, CDR2 FQGNSA. The CDR3 has 13 amino acids. Trimming pared 3 bases from V and 5 bases from J, leaving 11 bases between. The CDR3 sequence: CASSLFWGDEQYF. In nucleotides, the CDR3 is TGTGCCAGCAGCTTGTTTTGGGGAGACGAGCAGTACTTC.

The rearrangement links TRBV20-1 to TRBJ2-2, with D perhaps TRBD1 (6 bases). The CDR3 sequence is 15 residues long. With 0 bases removed from V and 4 bases from J, the gap between germline ends came to 12 bases. Per the germline V gene, CDR1 is DFQATT and CDR2 is SNEGSKA (reference sequence). The CDR3 sequence is CSARDWTDPTGELFF. CDR3 DNA: TGCAGTGCTAGAGATTGGACAGACCCCACCGGGGAGCTGTTTTTT.

This clonotype was detected ten times or more. This rearrangement joins TRBV11-3 to TRBJ2-1, with D hard to call. The CDR3 runs 13 residues. The germline V and J ends were trimmed by 5 bases and 5 bases, with 10 bases remaining between them. Germline V gene sequence: CDR1 SGHNT, CDR2 YENEEA. CDR3 nucleotide sequence: TGTGCCAGCAGCGAACCCCCCAACAATGAGCAGTTCTTC. This sequence encodes CASSEPPNNEQFF. Variable domain in full (rest from reference TRBV11-3 and TRBJ2-1): EAGVVQSPRYKIIEKKQPVAFWCNPISGHNTLYWYLQNLGQGPELLIRYENEEAVDDSQLPKDRFSAERLKGVDSTLKIQPAELGDSAVYLCASSEPPNNEQFFGPGTRLTVL.

This clonotype occurred many times. The V gene is TRBV5-1, the J gene TRBJ2-7; D may be TRBD1 (5 bases). The germline V gene encodes CDR1 SGHRS and CDR2 YFSETQ. CDR3 length equals 16 residues. V was pared by 4 bases and J by 2 bases, with 19 bases between. The CDR3 loop reads CASSKSADTGPYEQYF. The CDR3 DNA is TGCGCCAGCAGCAAATCCGCCGACACAGGTCCCTACGAGCAGTACTTC.

The rearrangement joins TRBV7-9 to TRBJ1-5; D ambiguous. The V and J ends lost 6 bases and 12 bases respectively, with 15 bases between them. Germline lookup yields CDR1 SEHNR and CDR2 FQNEAQ (reference sequence). The CDR3 is 12 residues long. CDR3 nucleotide sequence: TGTGCCAGCAGTCACCTAGGGAGGGACCAGCATTTT. Its translation: CASSHLGRDQHF. Variable domain in full (rest from reference TRBV7-9 and TRBJ1-5): DTGVSQNPRHKITKRGQNVTFRCDPISEHNRLYWYRQTLGQGPEFLTYFQNEAQLEKSRLLSDRFSAERPKGSFSTLEIQRTEQGDSAMYLCASSHLGRDQHFGDGTRLSIL.

A few counts support this clonotype. The chain joins TRBV5-1 to TRBJ2-3; TRBD2 matches 7 bases. The germline CDR1 and CDR2 sequences are SGHRS and YFSETQ. Germline trimming cut 4 bases from V and 1 base from J; bases unmatched to any gene: 6. This CDR3 has 15 residues. CDR3 bases: TGCGCCAGCAGCCATGGGGCGGGAGGCACAGATACGCAGTATTTT. Its translation: CASSHGAGGTDTQYF.